The clone carrying this T cell receptor beta chain turned up a few times. Its target is unknown. Specified time point: sample taken at primary tumor resection. The donors, more than 55 patients with untreated early-stage non-small cell lung cancer, provided the samples. Germline lookup yields CDR1 ENHRY and CDR2 SYGVKD. The CDR3 loop spans 14 amino acids. Trimming took 3 bases from V and 2 from J, leaving 10 bases between them. In TCRdb, the 5' RACE reads were re-called with MiXCR into one record per CDR3 protein. The sample contains about 20,000 distinct CDR3 sequences, approximately 15% of which appear only once. The sample comes from a study of spatial heterogeneity in lung cancer. General study points: Tumors with more nonsynonymous mutations had more expanded intratumoral alpha and beta TCRs.

This specimen was lung tumor tissue, taken at surgery. The chain recombines TRBV10-3 with TRBJ2-5, with TRBD2 as a possible D gene (6 bases). This clonotype was obtained from a female donor with early-stage non-small cell lung cancer. CDR3 in amino acids: CAISDLAGQETQYF. For the CDR3, the DNA is TGTGCCATCAGTGATCTGGCGGGGCAAGAGACCCAGTACTTC.